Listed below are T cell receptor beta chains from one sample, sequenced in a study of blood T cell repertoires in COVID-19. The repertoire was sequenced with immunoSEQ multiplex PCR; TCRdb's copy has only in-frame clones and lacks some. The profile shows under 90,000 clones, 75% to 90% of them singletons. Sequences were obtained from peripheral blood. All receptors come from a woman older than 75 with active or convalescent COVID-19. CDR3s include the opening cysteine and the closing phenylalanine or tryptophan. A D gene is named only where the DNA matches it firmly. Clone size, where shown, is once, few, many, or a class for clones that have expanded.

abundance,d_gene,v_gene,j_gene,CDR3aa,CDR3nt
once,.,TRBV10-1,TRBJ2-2,CASSHHPGVFANTGELFF,TGCGCCAGCAGCCACCACCCGGGGGTATTCGCGAACACCGGGGAGCTGTTTTTT
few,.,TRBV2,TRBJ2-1,CASTIRTGTPPEFF,TGTGCCAGCACCATTCGGACCGGGACTCCGCCAGAGTTCTTC
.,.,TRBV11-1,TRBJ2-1,CASSLSGFSEQFF,TGTGCCAGCAGCCTAAGCGGGTTTAGTGAGCAGTTCTTC
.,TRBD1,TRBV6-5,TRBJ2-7,CASEGTGLNEQYF,TGTGCCAGCGAAGGGACAGGGTTAAACGAGCAGTACTTC
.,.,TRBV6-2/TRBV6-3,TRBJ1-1,CASSRQENTEAFF,TGTGCCAGCAGCAGACAGGAGAACACTGAAGCTTTCTTT
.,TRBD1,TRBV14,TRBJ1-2,CASSPTGTGGYTF,TGTGCCAGCAGCCCGACAGGGACCGGTGGCTACACCTTC
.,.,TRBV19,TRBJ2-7,CASSKTGYSYEQYF,TGTGCCAGTTCAAAGACAGGCTACTCCTACGAGCAGTACTTC
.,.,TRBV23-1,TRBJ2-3,CASSQPAPLRCTDTQYF,TGCGCCAGCAGTCAACCCGCCCCGCTCCGGTGCACAGATACGCAGTATTTT
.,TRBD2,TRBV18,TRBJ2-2,CASSTEGLAGNTGELFF,TGTGCCAGCTCAACCGAGGGACTAGCGGGAAACACCGGGGAGCTGTTTTTT
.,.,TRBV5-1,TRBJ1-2,CASSAGQIYGYTF,TGCGCCAGCAGCGCCGGACAGATCTATGGCTACACCTTC
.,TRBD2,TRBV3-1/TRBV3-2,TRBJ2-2,CASSQPLLAGGAGELFF,TGTGCCAGCAGCCAGCCTCTACTAGCGGGAGGCGCCGGGGAGCTGTTTTTT
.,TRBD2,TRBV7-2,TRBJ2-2,CASSSAPGGGASNTGELFF,TGTGCCAGCAGCTCCGCCCCCGGCGGGGGGGCATCGAACACCGGGGAGCTGTTTTTT
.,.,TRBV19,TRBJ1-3,CASSDMKSGNTIYF,TGTGCCAGTTCGGACATGAAGTCTGGAAACACCATATATTTT
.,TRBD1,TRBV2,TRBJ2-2,CASSEMGQVNTGELFF,TGTGCCAGCAGTGAGATGGGACAGGTTAACACCGGGGAGCTGTTTTTT
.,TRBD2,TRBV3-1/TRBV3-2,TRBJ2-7,CASSHHPGLAGPTQYF,TGTGCCAGCAGCCACCACCCGGGACTAGCGGGACCAACTCAGTACTTC
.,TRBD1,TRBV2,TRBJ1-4,CASRGTVATNEKLFF,TGTGCCAGCAGGGGGACAGTTGCAACTAATGAAAAACTGTTTTTT
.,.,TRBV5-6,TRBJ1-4,CASSRNGDRDEKLFF,TGTGCCAGCAGCAGGAACGGGGATAGGGATGAAAAACTGTTTTTT
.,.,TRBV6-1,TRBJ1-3,CASSEGHSSGNTIYF,TGTGCCAGCAGTGAAGGACACAGCTCTGGAAACACCATATATTTT